This is a list of T cell receptor beta chains from one sample in a study of OX40 agonist ivuxolimab in advanced cancers. TCRdb's copy holds only in-frame clones and misses some; the assay was immunoSEQ multiplex PCR. The sample gives 40,000 or so clones, 65% to 85% of which show up once; 21% is in the top ten. Sequences were derived from CD4+ or CD8+ T cells sorted from blood, sampled in a trial of the OX40 agonist ivuxolimab. The receptors were gathered from an adult with an advanced solid tumor such as melanoma, head and neck, liver or kidney cancer. Both conserved end residues are part of each CDR3. A D gene is named only where the DNA matches it firmly. The size field is filled for only some rows; it gives once, few, many or a size class.

j_call	d_call	cdr3_length	v_call	clone_size	cdr3_aa	cdr3_nt
TRBJ1-2	TRBD1	16	TRBV18	.	CASSQPRGTGESGYTF	TGTGCCAGCTCACAACCACGAGGGACAGGGGAATCTGGCTACACCTTC
TRBJ1-6	.	13	TRBV28	few	CASSSGMDSPLHF	TGTGCCAGCAGTTCGGGTATGGATTCACCCCTCCACTTT
TRBJ2-1	.	14	TRBV10-2	.	CASRAGFHYNEQFF	TGCGCCAGCAGAGCGGGTTTTCACTACAATGAGCAGTTCTTC
TRBJ1-5	.	14	TRBV18	.	CASSPTAGNQPQHF	TGTGCCAGCTCACCAACGGCAGGCAATCAGCCCCAGCATTTT
TRBJ2-5	.	14	TRBV5-6	once	CASSLAAGDETQYF	TGTGCCAGCAGCTTGGCCGCCGGGGATGAGACCCAGTACTTC
TRBJ2-7	.	14	TRBV7-9	.	CASSPDRGSYEQYF	TGTGCCAGCAGCCCTGACCGGGGCTCCTACGAGCAGTACTTC
TRBJ2-3	.	16	TRBV7-2	.	CASSLAAASGTDTQYF	TGTGCCAGCAGCTTAGCAGCAGCTTCGGGCACAGATACGCAGTATTTT
TRBJ2-1	.	12	TRBV30	.	CAASGLRNEQFF	TGTGCCGCCTCCGGGCTACGCAATGAGCAGTTCTTC
TRBJ2-1	TRBD1	15	TRBV7-3	.	CASSPEDRGYNEQFF	TGTGCCAGCAGCCCGGAGGACAGGGGTTACAATGAGCAGTTCTTC
TRBJ2-3	.	15	TRBV6-5	.	CASSFRDRHTDTQYF	TGTGCCAGCAGTTTCCGTGACAGGCACACAGATACGCAGTATTTT
TRBJ2-3	TRBD1	16	TRBV29-1	.	CSVEARAKGATDTQYF	TGCAGCGTTGAAGCCCGGGCGAAGGGGGCGACAGATACGCAGTATTTT
TRBJ1-1	.	13	TRBV5-8	.	CASRGGWNTEAFF	TGTGCCAGCAGGGGCGGTTGGAACACTGAAGCTTTCTTT
TRBJ1-2	.	14	TRBV2	.	CASSEARDSYGYTF	TGTGCCAGCAGTGAAGCGCGGGATTCTTATGGCTACACCTTC
TRBJ2-7	TRBD2	15	TRBV6-1	few	CASSTGTSGTYEQYF	TGTGCCAGCAGTACCGGGACTAGCGGAACCTACGAGCAGTACTTC
TRBJ2-7	.	14	TRBV15	.	CATSVERAAYEQYF	TGTGCCACCAGCGTCGAACGGGCCGCCTACGAGCAGTACTTC
TRBJ2-3	.	13	TRBV9	.	CASSVVITDTQYF	TGTGCCAGCAGCGTAGTCATCACAGATACGCAGTATTTT
TRBJ2-7	.	12	TRBV29-1	.	CSVRLASYEQYF	TGCAGCGTTAGGCTAGCCTCCTACGAGCAGTACTTC
TRBJ2-7	TRBD2	15	TRBV28	.	CASSLPAGEGYEQYF	TGTGCCAGCAGTTTACCAGCGGGGGAGGGATACGAGCAGTACTTC
TRBJ2-5	.	13	TRBV19	.	CASSEHVRETQYF	TGTGCCAGTAGTGAACATGTGAGAGAGACCCAGTACTTC
TRBJ2-1	TRBD2	17	TRBV4-2	.	CASSQDVAGGPKNEQFF	TGTGCCAGCAGCCAAGATGTAGCGGGGGGGCCTAAAAATGAGCAGTTCTTC
TRBJ1-2	.	15	TRBV28	.	CASKEQGGGDYGYTF	TGTGCCAGTAAGGAACAGGGCGGCGGTGACTATGGCTACACCTTC
TRBJ1-2	TRBD1	15	TRBV5-1	few	CASSPGQGANYGYTF	TGCGCCAGCAGTCCCGGACAGGGGGCTAACTATGGCTACACCTTC